This is a list of T cell receptor beta chains from one sample in a study of T cell responses to AZD1222 COVID-19 vaccine. Assay: immunoSEQ multiplex PCR; the TCRdb copy retains only in-frame clones and omits some. This table holds approximately 120,000 clones, roughly 90% found once. Sample: peripheral blood, taken on day 0 of AZD1222 vaccination. These receptors were obtained from an adult in good health. Both conserved end residues are part of each CDR3. The D gene is left open where the match is weak. Some rows mark clone size as missing; the rest say once, few, many or name a class of expanded clone.

J gene: TRBJ2-7; D gene: TRBD2; clone size: .; V gene: TRBV7-9; CDR3 protein: CASSLALAGTDEQYF; CDR3 DNA: TGTGCCAGCAGCTTAGCCCTAGCGGGAACGGACGAGCAGTACTTC
J gene: TRBJ2-1; D gene: .; clone size: .; V gene: TRBV5-4; CDR3 protein: CASTLPRQQYNEQFF; CDR3 DNA: TGTGCCAGCACCCTTCCCCGACAGCAATACAATGAGCAGTTCTTC
J gene: TRBJ1-5; D gene: .; clone size: .; V gene: TRBV6-1; CDR3 protein: CASSEWPNAYQPQHF; CDR3 DNA: TGTGCCAGCAGTGAATGGCCCAACGCCTATCAGCCCCAGCATTTT
J gene: TRBJ2-7; D gene: .; clone size: .; V gene: TRBV15; CDR3 protein: CATSSRWGEHRF; CDR3 DNA: TGTGCCACCAGCAGCCGTTGGGGGGAACATCGCTTC
J gene: TRBJ1-1; D gene: .; clone size: .; V gene: TRBV7-3; CDR3 protein: CASRSAGTFTFF; CDR3 DNA: TGTGCCAGCAGGTCTGCCGGGACCTTCACTTTCTTT
J gene: TRBJ2-7; D gene: TRBD1; clone size: .; V gene: TRBV6-2/TRBV6-3; CDR3 protein: CASSPSAQGDQYF; CDR3 DNA: TGTGCCAGCAGCCCATCCGCCCAGGGGGATCAGTACTTC
J gene: TRBJ1-2; D gene: .; clone size: .; V gene: TRBV5-8; CDR3 protein: CASRRRDINLGGYTF; CDR3 DNA: TGTGCCAGCAGACGCCGGGACATTAACCTGGGGGGCTACACCTTC
J gene: TRBJ1-3; D gene: .; clone size: .; V gene: TRBV9; CDR3 protein: CASSVGEGLGNTIYF; CDR3 DNA: TGTGCCAGCAGCGTAGGCGAAGGCCTTGGAAACACCATATATTTT
J gene: TRBJ2-6; D gene: .; clone size: .; V gene: TRBV27; CDR3 protein: CASSFSFGANVLTF; CDR3 DNA: TGTGCCAGCAGTTTCTCATTTGGGGCCAACGTCCTGACTTTC
J gene: TRBJ1-5; D gene: .; clone size: once; V gene: TRBV7-3; CDR3 protein: CASSLYRGGIGNQPQHF; CDR3 DNA: TGTGCCAGCAGCTTATATCGTGGGGGCATCGGCAATCAGCCCCAGCATTTT
J gene: TRBJ2-2; D gene: TRBD1; clone size: .; V gene: TRBV6-6; CDR3 protein: CASSIDRGRTGELFF; CDR3 DNA: TGTGCCAGCAGTATAGACAGGGGTAGGACCGGGGAGCTGTTTTTT
J gene: TRBJ1-2; D gene: TRBD1; clone size: .; V gene: TRBV7-3; CDR3 protein: CASSWVGDRVLWGYTF; CDR3 DNA: TGTGCCAGCAGCTGGGTTGGGGACAGGGTTCTATGGGGCTACACCTTC